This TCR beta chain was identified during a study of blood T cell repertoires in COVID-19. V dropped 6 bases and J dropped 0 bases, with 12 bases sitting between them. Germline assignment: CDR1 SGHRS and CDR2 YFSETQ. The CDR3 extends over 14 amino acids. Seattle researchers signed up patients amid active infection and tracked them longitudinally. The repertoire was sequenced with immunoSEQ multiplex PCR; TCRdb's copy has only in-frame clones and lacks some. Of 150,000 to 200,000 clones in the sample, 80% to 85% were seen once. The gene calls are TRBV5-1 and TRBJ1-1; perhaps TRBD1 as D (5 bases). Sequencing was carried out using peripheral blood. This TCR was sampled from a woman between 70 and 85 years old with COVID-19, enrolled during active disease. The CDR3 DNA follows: TGCGCCAGCACGGAACAGGTCATGAACACTGAAGCTTTCTTT. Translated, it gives CASTEQVMNTEAFF.